The 13 T cell receptor beta chains in this list originate from one sample, sequenced in a study of T cell responses to AZD1222 COVID-19 vaccine. Clones were sequenced by immunoSEQ multiplex PCR, and TCRdb holds only the in-frame ones, with some missing. The sample yields 120,000 or so clones, about 90% seen once. The sample in question was peripheral blood, obtained on day 0 of MenACWY control vaccination. These TCRs come from an adult in good health.

The V call is TRBV5-1, the J call TRBJ2-1, with D maybe TRBD2 (5 bases). Germline CDR1 and CDR2: SGHRS and YFSETQ. The ends were cut back, 4 bases at V and 1 base at J, with 15 bases in the middle. CDR3 length: 16 residues. The CDR3 region is CASSPQRAVSYNEQFF. The CDR3 nucleotides are TGCGCCAGCAGCCCCCAGCGAGCGGTTTCCTACAATGAGCAGTTCTTC. The whole variable domain, remainder taken from reference TRBV5-1 and TRBJ2-1, is KAGVTQTPRYLIKTRGQQVTLSCSPISGHRSVSWYQQTPGQGLQFLFEYFSETQRNKGNFPGRFSGRQFSNSRSEMNVSTLELGDSALYLCASSPQRAVSYNEQFFGPGTRLTVL.

The chain links TRBV28 to TRBJ1-5; no clear D. Trimming cost V 5 bases and J 0 bases, with 8 bases left between them. Germline V gene sequence: CDR1 MDHEN, CDR2 SYDVKM. This CDR3 spans 14 amino acids. The CDR3 region is CASSVHYSNQPQHF. The CDR3 DNA reads as TGTGCCAGCAGTGTTCATTATAGCAATCAGCCCCAGCATTTT. The full variable domain, with the rest looked up from reference TRBV28 and TRBJ1-5, is DVKVTQSSRYLVKRTGEKVFLECVQDMDHENMFWYRQDPGLGLRLIYFSYDVKMKEKGDIPEGYSVSREKKERFSLILESASTNQTSMYLCASSVHYSNQPQHFGDGTRLSIL.

The V and J genes are TRBV5-1 and TRBJ2-5; D could derive from TRBD1 or TRBD2 (5 bases each). Trimming shortened V by 0 bases and J by 1 base, and 10 bases separated the two germline ends. This CDR3 has 15 amino acids. Per the germline V gene, CDR1 is SGHRS and CDR2 is YFSETQ. The CDR3 region is CASSLEGTAQETQYF. The CDR3 DNA follows: TGCGCCAGCAGCTTGGAAGGGACGGCCCAAGAGACCCAGTACTTC.

V usage is TRBV28 and J usage is TRBJ1-6, with D perhaps TRBD1 (5 bases). The V end was cut by 6 bases, the J end by 1 base, with 13 bases between. The CDR3 runs 16 residues. Germline V gives CDR1 MDHEN, CDR2 SYDVKM. The CDR3 DNA follows: TGTGCCAGCAGAATTGGCGGGGGGTCCTATAATTCACCCCTCCACTTT. It is translated as CASRIGGGSYNSPLHF.

This rearrangement joins TRBV6-5 to TRBJ1-3; possibly TRBD1 for D (5 bases). The V end lost 6 bases, the J end lost 0 bases, and 12 bases lay between the germline ends. This CDR3 spans 15 amino acids. Germline V CDR1 and CDR2: MNHEY, SVGAGI. The CDR3 protein is CASSPGILSGNTIYF. The DNA of the CDR3 is TGTGCCAGCAGCCCAGGGATACTCTCTGGAAACACCATATATTTT.

V usage is TRBV19 and J usage is TRBJ2-7, with 8 bases lining up with TRBD2. The germline gives CDR1 LNHDA, CDR2 SQIVND (reference sequence). The junction had 15 bases not matched to a gene; V was cut back by 9 bases and J by 5 bases. This CDR3 has 15 amino acids. The CDR3 loop is CASRLIAGTQHEQYF. The CDR3 DNA reads as TGTGCCAGCCGCTTAATAGCGGGAACTCAACACGAGCAGTACTTC.

The V gene is TRBV12-3 or TRBV12-4, the J gene TRBJ2-5, with no clear D. The CDR3 extends over 11 amino acids. V lost 2 bases and J 3 bases, leaving 1 base between the germline ends. CDR3 in DNA: TGTGCCAGCAGTTTAAAAGAGACCCAGTACTTC. Its translation is CASSLKETQYF.

The V gene is TRBV5-1, the J gene TRBJ1-1, with D possibly matching TRBD1 (5 bases). The V gene lost 0 bases and the J gene lost 5 bases, with 17 bases spanning the gap. This CDR3 spans 16 amino acids. In germline, CDR1 is SGHRS, CDR2 YFSETQ. CDR3 residues: CASSLEAGNIGTEAFF. The CDR3 DNA sequence: TGCGCCAGCAGCTTGGAGGCAGGGAATATAGGGACTGAAGCTTTCTTT.

The gene calls are TRBV5-6 and TRBJ1-4, with D possibly TRBD1 on 5 matching bases. The CDR3 is made up of 15 amino acids. CDR1 SGHDT and CDR2 YYEEEE come from the germline V gene. Trimming pared 4 bases from V and 7 bases from J, leaving 17 bases between. The CDR3 DNA reads as TGTGCCAGCAGCCTTAGGACACGGAGGGGTGAAAAACTGTTTTTT. Protein: CASSLRTRRGEKLFF.

The rearrangement links TRBV30 to TRBJ2-7; possible D gene TRBD1, 5 bases. The CDR3 is made up of 12 amino acids. Trimming removed 2 bases at V and 7 bases at J, with 12 bases between. The germline V gene encodes CDR1 GTSNPN and CDR2 SVGIG (reference sequence). In DNA, the CDR3 is TGTGCCTGGAGTTCGACAGCCTCGGAGCAGTACTTC. The encoded protein is CAWSSTASEQYF. Combining the CDR3 with reference TRBV30 and TRBJ2-7 gives the whole variable domain SQTIHQWPATLVQPVGSPLSLECTVEGTSNPNLYWYRQAAGRGLQLLFYSVGIGQISSEVPQNLSASRPQDRQFILSSKKLLLSDSGFYLCAWSSTASEQYFGPGTRLTVT.

The chain joins TRBV15 to TRBJ1-5; tentatively, D is TRBD1 (6 bases). The V gene's germline CDR1 is LNHNV and CDR2 YYDKDF (reference sequence). Trimming pared 8 bases from V and 1 base from J, leaving 9 bases between. This CDR3 has 13 residues. The CDR3 loop reads CATGGQSNQPQHF. The CDR3 region has the DNA TGTGCCACCGGGGGGCAAAGCAATCAGCCCCAGCATTTT.

The chain recombines TRBV7-3 with TRBJ2-7, with D perhaps being TRBD1 or TRBD2 (5 bases each). V lost 4 bases and J 0 bases, leaving 13 bases between the germline ends. The CDR3 has 15 residues. Germline CDR1 and CDR2: SGHTA and FQGTGA. CDR3 amino acids: CASSSGRLSSYEQYF. The CDR3 bases are TGTGCCAGCAGCTCGGGGCGTTTGAGCTCCTACGAGCAGTACTTC.

V usage is TRBV5-1 and J usage is TRBJ2-7, with TRBD2 as a possible D gene (5 bases). Trimming removed 0 bases at V and 6 bases at J, with 13 bases between. The germline V gene has CDR1 SGHRS and CDR2 YFSETQ. This CDR3 is built from 14 residues. The chain's CDR3 is CASSLAGGEGEQYF. The CDR3 nucleotides are TGCGCCAGCAGCTTGGCCGGTGGCGAGGGCGAGCAGTACTTC.